This record covers a single T cell receptor beta chain. This sample is drawn from a study of blood T cell repertoires in COVID-19. The CDR3 is made up of 13 amino acids. Germline V CDR1 and CDR2: SGHDT, YYEEEE. V dropped 4 bases and J dropped 5 bases, with 10 bases sitting between them. Produced via immunoSEQ multiplex PCR; TCRdb's table is partial and in-frame only. The table lists about 170,000 clones, around 83% of them singletons. This receptor was obtained from a man in his forties or fifties who had recovered from COVID-19. Material: PBMCs or T cells enriched from blood (not recorded which). This rearrangement joins TRBV5-6 to TRBJ2-1, with D tentatively TRBD1 (6 bases). The CDR3 loop reads CASSLTGNNEQFF. The CDR3 DNA reads TGTGCCAGCAGCCTGACAGGAAACAATGAGCAGTTCTTC.